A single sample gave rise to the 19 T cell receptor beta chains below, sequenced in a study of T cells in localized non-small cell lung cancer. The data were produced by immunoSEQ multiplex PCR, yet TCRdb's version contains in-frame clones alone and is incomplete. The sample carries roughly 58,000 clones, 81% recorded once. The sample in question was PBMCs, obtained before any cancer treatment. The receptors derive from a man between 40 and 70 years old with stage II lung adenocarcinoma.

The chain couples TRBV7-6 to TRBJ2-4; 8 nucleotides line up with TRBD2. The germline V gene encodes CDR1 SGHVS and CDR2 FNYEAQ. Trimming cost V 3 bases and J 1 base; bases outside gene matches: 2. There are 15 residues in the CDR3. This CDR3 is CASSFPGGAKNIQYF. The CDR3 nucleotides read TGTGCCAGCAGCTTCCCGGGGGGGGCCAAAAACATTCAGTACTTC.

The CDR3 protein is CASAQGGLANYGYTF. DNA for the CDR3: TGTGCCAGCGCCCAAGGGGGCTTAGCTAACTATGGCTACACCTTC. The rearrangement joins TRBV6-1 to TRBJ1-2, with 7 bases lining up with TRBD1. Looked up from germline, CDR1 is MNHNS and CDR2 is SASEGT. The CDR3 has 15 amino acids. The trim removed 8 bases at V and 0 bases at J, leaving 9 bases unmatched.

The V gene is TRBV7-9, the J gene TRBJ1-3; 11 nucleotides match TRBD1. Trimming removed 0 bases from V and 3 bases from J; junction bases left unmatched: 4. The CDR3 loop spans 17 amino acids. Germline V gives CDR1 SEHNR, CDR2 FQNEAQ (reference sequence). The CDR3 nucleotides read TGTGCCAGCAGCTTAGCTCGGGACAGGGGGTTTGGAAACACCATATATTTT. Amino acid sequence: CASSLARDRGFGNTIYF.

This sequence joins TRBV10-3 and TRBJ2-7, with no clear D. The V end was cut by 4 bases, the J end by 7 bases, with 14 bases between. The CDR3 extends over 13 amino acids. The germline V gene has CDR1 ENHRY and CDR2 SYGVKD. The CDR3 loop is CAISAGPPWEQYF. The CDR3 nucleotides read TGTGCCATCAGTGCGGGCCCGCCGTGGGAGCAGTACTTC.

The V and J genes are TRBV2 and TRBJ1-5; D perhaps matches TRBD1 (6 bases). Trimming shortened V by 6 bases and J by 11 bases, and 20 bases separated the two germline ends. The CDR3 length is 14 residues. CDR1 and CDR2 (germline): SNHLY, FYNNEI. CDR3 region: CASRATGALKAQHF. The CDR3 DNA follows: TGTGCCAGCAGGGCGACAGGAGCCCTTAAGGCCCAGCATTTT. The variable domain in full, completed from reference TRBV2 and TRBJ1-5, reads EPEVTQTPSHQVTQMGQEVILRCVPISNHLYFYWYRQILGQKVEFLVSFYNNEISEKSEIFDDQFSVERPDGSNFTLKIRSTKLEDSAMYFCASRATGALKAQHFGDGTRLSIL.

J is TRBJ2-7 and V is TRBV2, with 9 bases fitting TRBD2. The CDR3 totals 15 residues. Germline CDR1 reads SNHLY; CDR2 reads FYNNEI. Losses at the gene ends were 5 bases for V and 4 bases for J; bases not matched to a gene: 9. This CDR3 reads CASSQSSGRTYEQYF. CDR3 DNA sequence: TGTGCCAGCAGTCAAAGTAGCGGGAGAACATACGAGCAGTACTTC.

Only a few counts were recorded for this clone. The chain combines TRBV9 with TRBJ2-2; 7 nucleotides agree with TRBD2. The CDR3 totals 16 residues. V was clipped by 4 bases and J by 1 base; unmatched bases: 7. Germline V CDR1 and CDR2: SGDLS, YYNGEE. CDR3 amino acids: CASSPGGTLNTGELFF. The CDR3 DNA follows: TGTGCCAGCAGCCCCGGGGGGACTTTGAACACCGGGGAGCTGTTTTTT.

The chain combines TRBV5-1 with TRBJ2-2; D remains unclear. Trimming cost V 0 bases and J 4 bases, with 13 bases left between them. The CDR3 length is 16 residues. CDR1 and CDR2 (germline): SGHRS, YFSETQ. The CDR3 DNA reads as TGCGCCAGCAGCTTGGGTGTTGGGTTTGTCACCGGGGAGCTGTTTTTT. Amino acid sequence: CASSLGVGFVTGELFF.

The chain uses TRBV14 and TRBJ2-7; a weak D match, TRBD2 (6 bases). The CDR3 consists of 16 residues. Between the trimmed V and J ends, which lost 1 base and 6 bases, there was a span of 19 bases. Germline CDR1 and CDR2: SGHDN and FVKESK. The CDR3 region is CASSQVGGGNEAEQYF. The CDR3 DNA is TGTGCCAGCAGCCAAGTTGGAGGAGGGAATGAGGCCGAGCAGTACTTC. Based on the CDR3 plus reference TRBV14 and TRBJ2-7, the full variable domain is EAGVTQFPSHSVIEKGQTVTLRCDPISGHDNLYWYRRVMGKEIKFLLHFVKESKQDESGMPNNRFLAERTGGTYSTLKVQPAELEDSGVYFCASSQVGGGNEAEQYFGPGTRLTVT.

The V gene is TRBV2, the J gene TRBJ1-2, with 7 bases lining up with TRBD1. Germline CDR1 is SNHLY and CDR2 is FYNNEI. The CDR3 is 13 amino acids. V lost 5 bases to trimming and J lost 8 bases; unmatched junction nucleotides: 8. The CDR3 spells CASSLRDSRGYTF. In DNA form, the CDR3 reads TGTGCCAGCAGTCTCCGGGACAGTAGAGGCTACACCTTC.

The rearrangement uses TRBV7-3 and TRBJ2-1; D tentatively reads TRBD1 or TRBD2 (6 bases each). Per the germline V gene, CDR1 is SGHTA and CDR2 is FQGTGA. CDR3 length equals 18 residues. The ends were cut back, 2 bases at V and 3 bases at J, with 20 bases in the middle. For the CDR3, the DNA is TGTGCCAGCAGCTTAGAATCGGGGGCCGTCAAAATCTACAATGAGCAGTTCTTC. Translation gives CASSLESGAVKIYNEQFF.

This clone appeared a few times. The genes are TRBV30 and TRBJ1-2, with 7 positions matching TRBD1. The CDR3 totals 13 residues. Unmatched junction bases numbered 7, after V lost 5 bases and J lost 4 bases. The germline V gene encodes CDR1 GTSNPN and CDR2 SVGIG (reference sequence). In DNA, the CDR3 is TGTGCCTGGGCCAGACAGGGATCCTATGGCTACACCTTC. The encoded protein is CAWARQGSYGYTF.

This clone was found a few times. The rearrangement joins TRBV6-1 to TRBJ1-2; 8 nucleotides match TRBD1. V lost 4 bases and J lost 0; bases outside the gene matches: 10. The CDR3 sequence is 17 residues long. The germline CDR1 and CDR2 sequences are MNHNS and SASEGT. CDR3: CASSGGTGVSPNYGYTF. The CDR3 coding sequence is TGTGCCAGCAGTGGAGGGACAGGAGTTTCACCTAACTATGGCTACACCTTC.

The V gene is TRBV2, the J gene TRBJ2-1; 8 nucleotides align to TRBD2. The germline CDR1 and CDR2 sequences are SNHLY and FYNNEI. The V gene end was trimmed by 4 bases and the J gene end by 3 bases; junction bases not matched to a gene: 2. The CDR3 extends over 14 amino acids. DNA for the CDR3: TGTGCCAGCAGTGTAGCGGGGATCTACAATGAGCAGTTCTTC. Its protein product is CASSVAGIYNEQFF.

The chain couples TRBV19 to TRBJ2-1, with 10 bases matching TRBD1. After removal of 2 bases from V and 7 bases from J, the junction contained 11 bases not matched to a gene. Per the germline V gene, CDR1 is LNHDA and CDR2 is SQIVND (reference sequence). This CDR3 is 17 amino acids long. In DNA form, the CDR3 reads TGTGCCAGTAGTATATTCCCTCGCGGACAGGGGGTTAATGAGCAGTTCTTC. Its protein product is CASSIFPRGQGVNEQFF.

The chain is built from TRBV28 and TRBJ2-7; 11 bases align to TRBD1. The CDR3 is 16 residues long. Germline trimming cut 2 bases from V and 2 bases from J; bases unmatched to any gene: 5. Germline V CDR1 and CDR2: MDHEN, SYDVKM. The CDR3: CASSLEGGQGAYEQYF. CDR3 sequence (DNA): TGTGCCAGCAGTTTAGAAGGGGGACAGGGGGCCTACGAGCAGTACTTC.

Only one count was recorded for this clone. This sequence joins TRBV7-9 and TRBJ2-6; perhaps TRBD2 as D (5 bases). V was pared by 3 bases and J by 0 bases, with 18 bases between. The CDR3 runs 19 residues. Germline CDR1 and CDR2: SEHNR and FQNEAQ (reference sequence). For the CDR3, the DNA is TGTGCCAGCAGCTTCCGGGATCTCTCTCGGTCCTCTGGGGCCAACGTCCTGACTTTC. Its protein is CASSFRDLSRSSGANVLTF.

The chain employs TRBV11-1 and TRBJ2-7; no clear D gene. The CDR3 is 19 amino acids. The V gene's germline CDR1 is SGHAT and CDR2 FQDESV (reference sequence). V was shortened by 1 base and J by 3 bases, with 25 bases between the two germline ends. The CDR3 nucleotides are TGTGCCAGCAGCTTAGATGTGGGCCCGACGGTTAACTTGGGCTACGAGCAGTACTTC. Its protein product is CASSLDVGPTVNLGYEQYF.

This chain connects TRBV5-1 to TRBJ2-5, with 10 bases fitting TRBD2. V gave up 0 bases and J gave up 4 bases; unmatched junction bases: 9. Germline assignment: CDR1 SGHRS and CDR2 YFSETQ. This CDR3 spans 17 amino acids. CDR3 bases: TGCGCCAGCAGCTTGGCACTAGCGGGATTGTTGCGAGAGACCCAGTACTTC. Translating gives CASSLALAGLLRETQYF. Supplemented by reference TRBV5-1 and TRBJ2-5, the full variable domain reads KAGVTQTPRYLIKTRGQQVTLSCSPISGHRSVSWYQQTPGQGLQFLFEYFSETQRNKGNFPGRFSGRQFSNSRSEMNVSTLELGDSALYLCASSLALAGLLRETQYFGPGTRLLVL.